The 22 T cell receptor beta chains given below trace back to one sample, sequenced in a study of shared clonotypes between healthy human individuals. CD45RO-negative, CCR7-selected cells formed the naive CD8 fraction, which excluded terminally differentiated effector memory CD45RA+ cells. Sequencing was performed with immunoSEQ multiplex PCR; in TCRdb, only in-frame clones are kept and a portion is missing. The sample shows roughly 2,000,000 clones, about 95% of them seen only once. The source material was naive CD8+ T cells sorted from blood. These receptors were collected from a man aged 18 to 30 in good health.

This sequence joins TRBV27 and TRBJ1-4; 8 bases align to TRBD1. The J segment lost 7 bases and the V segment lost 4 bases, leaving 8 bases of the junction unmatched. CDR3 length equals 15 residues. CDR1 and CDR2 (germline): MNHEY, SMNVEV (reference sequence). CDR3 residues: CASSSTGVEGEKLFF. CDR3 nucleotides: TGTGCCAGCAGTTCGACAGGGGTTGAAGGTGAAAAACTGTTTTTT.

The rearrangement links TRBV5-6 to TRBJ1-1; D is undetermined. Germline lookup yields CDR1 SGHDT and CDR2 YYEEEE. V was cut by 1 base and J by 7 bases, with 11 bases left in between. The CDR3 is 13 amino acids. The CDR3 nucleotides read TGTGCCAGCAGCTTGAGGGCGGGTATTGAAGCTTTCTTT. The encoded protein is CASSLRAGIEAFF.

Concerning this clone itself: The same CDR3 is also encoded by other DNA sequences in this sample. The chain is built from TRBV11-3 and TRBJ2-7; D could derive from TRBD1 or TRBD2 (5 bases each). V was shortened by 3 bases and J by 2 bases, with 8 bases between the two germline ends. This CDR3 spans 13 amino acids. Germline V CDR1 and CDR2: SGHNT, YENEEA. The CDR3 sequence: CASSLGTAYEQYF. The CDR3, as DNA: TGTGCCAGCAGCTTGGGGACGGCCTACGAGCAGTACTTC.

This clone was detected once. This chain uses TRBV6-5 with TRBJ1-3; D remains ambiguous. The ends were cut back, 5 bases at V and 0 bases at J, with 11 bases in the middle. Germline CDR1 MNHEY, CDR2 SVGAGI. The CDR3 runs 15 residues. The CDR3 is CASSLDGNSGNTIYF. CDR3 DNA sequence: TGTGCCAGCAGTCTCGACGGTAACTCTGGAAACACCATATATTTT.

J is TRBJ1-5 and V is TRBV27; 7 bases align to TRBD1. Germline V gene lookup returns CDR1 MNHEY and CDR2 SMNVEV (reference sequence). Germline trimming cut 5 bases from V and 4 bases from J; bases unmatched to any gene: 11. The CDR3 consists of 16 residues. The CDR3 bases are TGTGCCAGCAGTCCCAGACAGGGCCTTCCTAATCAGCCCCAGCATTTT. It translates to CASSPRQGLPNQPQHF.

To note about this clone: The sample holds other DNA sequences that translate to the same CDR3. This chain joins TRBV28 and TRBJ2-1; D gene uncertain. The CDR3 length is 11 residues. V was clipped by 5 bases and J by 2 bases, with 1 base between them. Germline assignment: CDR1 MDHEN and CDR2 SYDVKM. The CDR3 here is CASSAYNEQFF. As DNA, the CDR3 is TGTGCCAGCAGTGCCTACAATGAGCAGTTCTTC. Variable domain in full (rest from reference TRBV28 and TRBJ2-1): DVKVTQSSRYLVKRTGEKVFLECVQDMDHENMFWYRQDPGLGLRLIYFSYDVKMKEKGDIPEGYSVSREKKERFSLILESASTNQTSMYLCASSAYNEQFFGPGTRLTVL.

The chain links TRBV7-9 to TRBJ2-7; a possible D gene is TRBD1 (6 bases). This CDR3 comprises 14 residues. Trimming left V 5 bases short and J 5 bases short, with 16 bases between. From germline, CDR1 is SEHNR and CDR2 FQNEAQ (reference sequence). CDR3 residues: CASSPQGFMNEQYF. CDR3 sequence (DNA): TGTGCCAGCAGCCCGCAGGGGTTTATGAACGAGCAGTACTTC.

This rearrangement joins TRBV7-9 to TRBJ2-5; 8 bases agree with TRBD2. The CDR3 extends over 15 amino acids. V lost 0 bases, J lost 6 bases, and 6 bases stayed unmatched. CDR1 is SEHNR and CDR2 is FQNEAQ in the germline V gene (reference sequence). CDR3 DNA sequence: TGTGCCAGCAGCTTAGCGGGACTAGGGGACAAGACCCAGTACTTC. Translation: CASSLAGLGDKTQYF.

This chain uses TRBV19 with TRBJ2-2; D is unclear. This CDR3 has 15 residues. CDR1 is LNHDA, CDR2 SQIVND, per germline (reference sequence). V was shortened by 4 bases and J by 1 base, with 10 bases between the two germline ends. CDR3 sequence reads: CASSNTYVNTGELFF. The CDR3 coding sequence is TGTGCCAGTAGTAATACTTACGTGAACACCGGGGAGCTGTTTTTT.

As for this clone: The same CDR3 is also encoded by other DNA sequences in this sample. The chain employs TRBV4-1 and TRBJ1-3, with D unresolved. This CDR3 is 15 amino acids long. Between the trimmed V and J ends, which lost 1 base and 0 bases, there was a span of 7 bases. From germline, CDR1 is MGHRA and CDR2 YSYEKL. The CDR3 sequence: CASSQVGSSGNTIYF. As DNA, the CDR3 is TGCGCCAGCAGCCAAGTAGGGAGCTCTGGAAACACCATATATTTT.

The chain has TRBV7-2 and TRBJ2-3; 10 nucleotides align to TRBD1. Trimming cost V 5 bases and J 4 bases; bases outside gene matches: 6. This CDR3 has 15 amino acids. Germline CDR1 and CDR2: SGHTA and FQGNSA. In DNA form, the CDR3 reads TGTGCCAGCAGCGTGACAGGGGGCGAGGCAGATACGCAGTATTTT. Translated, it gives CASSVTGGEADTQYF.

V and J are TRBV11-2 and TRBJ2-7; D not resolved. Germline lookup yields CDR1 SGHAT and CDR2 FQNNGV. The V and J ends lost 1 base and 2 bases respectively, with 6 bases between them. The CDR3 is made up of 13 amino acids. The CDR3 protein is CASSLGMAYEQYF. CDR3 sequence (DNA): TGTGCCAGCAGCTTAGGTATGGCCTACGAGCAGTACTTC.

This clone was detected only once. The chain links TRBV10-3 to TRBJ2-3, with 11 bases that match TRBD2. The CDR3 has 17 residues. With V trimmed by 1 base and J by 4 bases, 7 bases remained unmatched. CDR1 and CDR2 (germline): ENHRY, SYGVKD. CDR3 DNA: TGTGCCATCAGTGAGTGGGCTCTAGCGGGAGGTTCAGATACGCAGTATTTT. Translating gives CAISEWALAGGSDTQYF.

This clone was counted once. V gene TRBV6-5 combines with J gene TRBJ2-3; D gene unclear. The V gene lost 8 bases and the J gene lost 6 bases, with 12 bases spanning the gap. This CDR3 is built from 12 residues. Germline V gives CDR1 MNHEY, CDR2 SVGAGI. The CDR3 DNA is TGTGCCAGCGGCGAGGCTCGGGATACGCAGTATTTT. It translates to CASGEARDTQYF.

This chain joins TRBV6-1 and TRBJ1-1, with D uncertain. The CDR3 loop spans 12 amino acids. V lost 2 bases and J lost 5, with 6 bases in between. In germline, CDR1 is MNHNS, CDR2 SASEGT. CDR3 sequence (DNA): TGTGCCAGCAGTGAAAGGTGGACTGAAGCTTTCTTT. Its protein product is CASSERWTEAFF.

Concerning this clone: Distinct nucleotide sequences in the sample also encode this CDR3. V gene TRBV7-9 combines with J gene TRBJ1-6, with a possible D match to TRBD1 (5 bases). Between the trimmed V and J ends, which lost 1 base and 7 bases, there was a span of 11 bases. From germline, CDR1 is SEHNR and CDR2 FQNEAQ (reference sequence). This CDR3 spans 15 amino acids. This CDR3 reads CASSLGQGANSPLHF. Written as DNA, the CDR3 is TGTGCCAGCAGCTTAGGGCAGGGCGCGAATTCACCCCTCCACTTT. Full variable domain (outside the CDR3, taken from reference TRBV7-9 and TRBJ1-6): DTGVSQNPRHKITKRGQNVTFRCDPISEHNRLYWYRQTLGQGPEFLTYFQNEAQLEKSRLLSDRFSAERPKGSFSTLEIQRTEQGDSAMYLCASSLGQGANSPLHFGNGTRLTVT.

The chain is built from TRBV5-4 and TRBJ2-7; D tentatively reads TRBD1 or TRBD2 (5 bases each). This CDR3 has 14 residues. The germline gives CDR1 SGHNT, CDR2 YYREEE (reference sequence). Trimming pared 3 bases from V and 5 bases from J, leaving 15 bases between. This CDR3 reads CASSSPRGSDEQYF. The CDR3 DNA reads as TGTGCCAGCAGCTCGCCGAGGGGAAGCGACGAGCAGTACTTC.

In regard to this clone: Within the sample, other DNA sequences also encode this same CDR3. The chain couples TRBV15 to TRBJ2-7; the D is unclear. CDR1 is LNHNV and CDR2 is YYDKDF in the germline V gene (reference sequence). The CDR3 has 12 residues. The V gene lost 3 bases and the J gene lost 4 bases, with 7 bases spanning the gap. CDR3 region: CATSSGSYEQYF. The CDR3 nucleotides read TGTGCCACCAGCAGCGGCTCATACGAGCAGTACTTC.

V usage is TRBV11-2 and J usage is TRBJ2-1; 9 nucleotides line up with TRBD2. The germline V gene has CDR1 SGHAT and CDR2 FQNNGV. The CDR3 covers 17 residues. The J segment lost 7 bases and the V segment lost 3 bases, leaving 13 bases of the junction unmatched. The CDR3 sequence: CASSFHSSGGSSNEQFF. CDR3 nucleotide sequence: TGTGCCAGCAGCTTTCATAGTAGCGGGGGAAGCTCAAATGAGCAGTTCTTC.

The chain recombines TRBV27 with TRBJ2-3; maybe TRBD1 (6 bases). The germline V gene encodes CDR1 MNHEY and CDR2 SMNVEV (reference sequence). The CDR3 extends over 15 amino acids. V shed 5 bases and J shed 0 bases, with 12 bases lying between them. The CDR3 sequence: CASSQDSSSTDTQYF. In DNA, the CDR3 is TGTGCCAGCAGTCAGGACAGCTCAAGCACAGATACGCAGTATTTT.

Concerning this clone: Other DNA sequences in the same sample also yield this CDR3. The V call is TRBV4-3, the J call TRBJ2-2; TRBD2 is a possible D gene (6 bases). V was clipped by 0 bases and J by 1 base, with 9 bases between them. The CDR3 loop spans 16 amino acids. The V gene's germline CDR1 is LGHNA and CDR2 YSLEER. The CDR3: CASSQDPAGNTGELFF. CDR3 coding DNA: TGCGCCAGCAGCCAAGATCCAGCGGGGAACACCGGGGAGCTGTTTTTT.

In this sample, this clone turned up once. The chain is built from TRBV28 and TRBJ2-7; D might be TRBD2 (5 bases). Per the germline V gene, CDR1 is MDHEN and CDR2 is SYDVKM. The length of the CDR3 is 14 residues. Trimming took off 6 bases at V and 0 bases at J, with 12 bases between the two ends. The CDR3 loop is CASRLDGGSYEQYF. Written as DNA, the CDR3 is TGTGCCAGCAGACTCGACGGAGGCTCCTACGAGCAGTACTTC.